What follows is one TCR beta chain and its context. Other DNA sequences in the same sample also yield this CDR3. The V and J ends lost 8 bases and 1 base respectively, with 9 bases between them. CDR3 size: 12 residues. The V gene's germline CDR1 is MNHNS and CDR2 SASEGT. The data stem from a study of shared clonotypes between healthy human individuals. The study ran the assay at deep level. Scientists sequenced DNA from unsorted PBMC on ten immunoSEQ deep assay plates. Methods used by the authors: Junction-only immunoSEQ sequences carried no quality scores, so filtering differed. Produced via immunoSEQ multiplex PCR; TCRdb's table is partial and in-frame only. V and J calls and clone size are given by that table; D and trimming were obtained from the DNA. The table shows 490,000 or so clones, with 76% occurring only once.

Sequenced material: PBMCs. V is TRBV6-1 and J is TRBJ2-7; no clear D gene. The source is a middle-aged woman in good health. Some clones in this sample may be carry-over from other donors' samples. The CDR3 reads CASRTGSYEQYF. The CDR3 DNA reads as TGTGCCAGCCGGACGGGTTCCTACGAGCAGTACTTC.